Listed here is a single TCR beta chain. TCRdb reprocessed the 5' RACE reads with MiXCR, giving one entry per CDR3 protein. The sample comprises 65,000 to 95,000 distinct CDR3 sequences, 10% to 15% of which are singletons, and roughly 40% rests with the top ten. This CDR3 is 16 amino acids long. V shed 2 bases, J shed 5 bases, and the junction held 10 bases outside the gene matches. Per the germline V gene, CDR1 is MNHNS and CDR2 is SASEGT. This sample stems from a study of T-cell memory formation after mild COVID-19. This sequence was found in a man aged 18 to 35 who had mild COVID-19 (a few samples of this study predate the infection). Cell type and time point are not known. The chain couples TRBV6-1 to TRBJ2-5; 8 nucleotides match TRBD1. The specimen sequenced was PBMCs or a T cell subset sorted from them (not recorded which). CDR3 in amino acids: CASSESPGGLHETQYF. The CDR3 region has the DNA TGTGCCAGCAGTGAATCTCCAGGGGGCCTTCATGAGACCCAGTACTTC.